This TCR beta chain was recovered during a study of T cells after yellow fever vaccination. This clonotype was detected many times. Its antigen remains unidentified. General study points: A weaker but faster secondary response was observed, peaking on day 5 versus 15. There was a possibility that FACS-sorted repertoires contained abundant clonotypes contaminating from the bulk population.

Researchers made TCR cDNA using 5'RACE template switching, and this step added a universal primer site and UMIs. In TCRdb, the 5' RACE reads were re-called with MiXCR into one record per CDR3 protein. Of about 360,000 distinct CDR3 sequences in the sample, 6.2% were seen once. V lost 6 bases, J lost 4 bases, and 11 bases lay in between. This CDR3 has 13 amino acids. This rearrangement joins TRBV12-3 or TRBV12-4 to TRBJ2-3; possibly TRBD2 for D (6 bases). The source was PBMCs, collected 5 days after the yellow fever booster vaccination. The TCR sequence derives from a man aged 25-45 years who received the YFV17D yellow fever vaccine. CDR3 in DNA: TGTGCCAGCAGCCGGGACTCAGCAGATACGCAGTATTTT. This translates into CASSRDSADTQYF.